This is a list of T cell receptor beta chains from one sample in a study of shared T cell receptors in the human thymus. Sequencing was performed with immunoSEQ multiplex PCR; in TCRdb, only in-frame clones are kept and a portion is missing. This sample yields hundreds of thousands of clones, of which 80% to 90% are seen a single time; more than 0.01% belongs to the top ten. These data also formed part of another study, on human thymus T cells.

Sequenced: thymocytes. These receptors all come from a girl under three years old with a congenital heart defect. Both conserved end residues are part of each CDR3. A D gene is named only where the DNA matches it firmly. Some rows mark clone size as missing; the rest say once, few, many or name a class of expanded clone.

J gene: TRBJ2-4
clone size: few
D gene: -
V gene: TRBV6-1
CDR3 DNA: TGTGCCAGCAGTGAATGGGGGGGCGGGTGCATTCAGTACTTC
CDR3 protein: CASSEWGGGCIQYF

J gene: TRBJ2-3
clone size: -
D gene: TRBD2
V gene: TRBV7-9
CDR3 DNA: TGTGCCAGCAGCTTATTCAGGACTAGGGCAGATACGCAGTATTTT
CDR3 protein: CASSLFRTRADTQYF

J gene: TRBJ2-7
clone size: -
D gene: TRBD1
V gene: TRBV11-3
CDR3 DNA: TGTGCCAGCAGCAGGGAGCCCGGGACAGCCTACGAGCAGTACTTC
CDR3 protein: CASSREPGTAYEQYF

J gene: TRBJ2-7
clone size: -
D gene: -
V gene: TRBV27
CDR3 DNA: TGTGCCAGCAGTCCCCAAGGGAATGACAGGATCTCCTACGAGCAGTACTTC
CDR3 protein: CASSPQGNDRISYEQYF

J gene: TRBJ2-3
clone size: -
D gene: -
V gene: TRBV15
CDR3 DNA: TGTGCCACCAGCAGAGGCGACTACACAGATACGCAGTATTTT
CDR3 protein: CATSRGDYTDTQYF

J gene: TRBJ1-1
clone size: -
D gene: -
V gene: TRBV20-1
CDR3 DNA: TGCAGTGCTAGAAGAAAACGGGAAGCTTTCTTT
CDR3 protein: CSARRKREAFF

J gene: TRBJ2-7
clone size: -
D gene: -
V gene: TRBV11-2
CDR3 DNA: TGTGCCAGCAGCTTACGGGGGACAGCCTACGAGCAGTACTTC
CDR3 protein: CASSLRGTAYEQYF

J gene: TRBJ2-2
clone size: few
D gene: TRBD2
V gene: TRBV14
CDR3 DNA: TGTGCCAGCAGCCACCCTAGGACTAGCGGGACCGGGGAGCTGTTTTTT
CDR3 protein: CASSHPRTSGTGELFF

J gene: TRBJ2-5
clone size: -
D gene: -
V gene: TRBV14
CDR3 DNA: TGTGCCAGCAGCCTTGAGGGCCCGCAAGAGACCCAGTACTTC
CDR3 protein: CASSLEGPQETQYF

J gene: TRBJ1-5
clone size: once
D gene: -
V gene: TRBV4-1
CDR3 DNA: TGCGCCAGCAGCCAATCATACTATAGCAATCAGCCCCAGCATTTT
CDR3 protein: CASSQSYYSNQPQHF

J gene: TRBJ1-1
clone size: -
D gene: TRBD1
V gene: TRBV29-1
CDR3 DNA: TGCAGCGTACATCTGGGACAGGGTGCGTTTGAAGCTTTCTTT
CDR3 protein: CSVHLGQGAFEAFF

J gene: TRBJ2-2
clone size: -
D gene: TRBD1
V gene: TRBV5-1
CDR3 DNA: TGCGCCAGCGGACTTGGAACCATGCGGACAGGGCTTACCGGGGAGCTGTTTTTT
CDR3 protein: CASGLGTMRTGLTGELFF

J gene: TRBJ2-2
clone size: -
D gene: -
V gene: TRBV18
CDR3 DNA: TGTGCCAGCTCACCACCAGGGGCTGGTGCCGGGGAGCTGTTTTTT
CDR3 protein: CASSPPGAGAGELFF

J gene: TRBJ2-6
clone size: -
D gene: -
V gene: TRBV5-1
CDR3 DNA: TGCGCCAGCAGCCGCGCACCGCCCTTGGGGGCCAACGTCCTGACTTTC
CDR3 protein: CASSRAPPLGANVLTF

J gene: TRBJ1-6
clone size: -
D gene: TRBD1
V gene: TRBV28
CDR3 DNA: TGTGCCAGCAGTCTCGTGACAGGGACCCATGGTTCACCCCTCCACTTT
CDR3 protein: CASSLVTGTHGSPLHF

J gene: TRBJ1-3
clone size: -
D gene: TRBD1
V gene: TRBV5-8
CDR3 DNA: TGTGCCAGCAGCTTGCTGGGCAGGGGGCTAAGGGGTTCTGGAAACACCATATATTTT
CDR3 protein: CASSLLGRGLRGSGNTIYF

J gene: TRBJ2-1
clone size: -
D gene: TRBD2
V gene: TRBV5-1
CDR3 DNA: TGCGCCAGCAGCACCAGGACTAGCGGGGGATACAATGAGCAGTTCTTC
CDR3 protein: CASSTRTSGGYNEQFF

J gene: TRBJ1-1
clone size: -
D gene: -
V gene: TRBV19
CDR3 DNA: TGTGCCAGTAGTATTGGGGGGTTGAAGAACACTGAAGCTTTCTTT
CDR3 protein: CASSIGGLKNTEAFF

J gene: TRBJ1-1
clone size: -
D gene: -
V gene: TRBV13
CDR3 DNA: TGTGCCAGCAGCTTAGGGCGGGAAGGCCTGAACACTGAAGCTTTCTTT
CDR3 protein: CASSLGREGLNTEAFF

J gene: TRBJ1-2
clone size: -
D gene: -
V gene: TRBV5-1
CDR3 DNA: TGCGCCAGACGACCGGGAGCAGCGTACTATGGCTACACCTTC
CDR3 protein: CARRPGAAYYGYTF

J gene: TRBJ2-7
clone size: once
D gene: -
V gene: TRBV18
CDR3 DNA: TGTGCCAGCTCACCACCGTCATCACTCCCTAATTCAACCTACGAGCAGTACTTC
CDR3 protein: CASSPPSSLPNSTYEQYF

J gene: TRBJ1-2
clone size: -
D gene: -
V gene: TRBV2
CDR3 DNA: TGTGCCAGCAGAAGCGGGGGGGGATTCTATGGCTACACCTTC
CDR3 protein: CASRSGGGFYGYTF

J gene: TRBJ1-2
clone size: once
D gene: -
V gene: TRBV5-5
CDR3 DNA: TGTGCCAGCAGCTGGGAGTTGGGTGGGACTAACTATGGCTACACCTTC
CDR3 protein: CASSWELGGTNYGYTF

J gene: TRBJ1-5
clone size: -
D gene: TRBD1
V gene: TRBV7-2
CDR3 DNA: TGTGCCAGCAGCCCGCGACAGGGGGTTAGCAATCAGCCCCAGCATTTT
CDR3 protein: CASSPRQGVSNQPQHF

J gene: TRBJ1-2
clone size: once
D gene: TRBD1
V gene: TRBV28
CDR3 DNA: TGTGCCAGCAGTTTAATACCAGGACAGGACCACCCTACTAACTATGGCTACACCTTC
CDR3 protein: CASSLIPGQDHPTNYGYTF

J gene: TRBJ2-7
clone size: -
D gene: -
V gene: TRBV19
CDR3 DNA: TGTGCCAGTAGCAAGGGGGGACAGTACTACGAGCAGTACTTC
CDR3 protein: CASSKGGQYYEQYF

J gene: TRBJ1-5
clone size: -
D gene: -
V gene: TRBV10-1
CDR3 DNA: TGCGCCAGCAGTGAGTCTGGCCGGGACACAAGGCGATGTCCGCCCCAGCATTTT
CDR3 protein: CASSESGRDTRRCPPQHF

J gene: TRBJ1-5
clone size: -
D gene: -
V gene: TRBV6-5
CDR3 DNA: TGTGCCAGCAGTTACTCGGGAGGAATACAGCCCCAGCATTTT
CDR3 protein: CASSYSGGIQPQHF

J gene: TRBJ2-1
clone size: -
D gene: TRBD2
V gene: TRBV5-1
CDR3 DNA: TGCGCCAGCAGCTCGGGACCGGGACTAGCGGGGGGAAATGAGCAGTTCTTC
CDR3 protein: CASSSGPGLAGGNEQFF

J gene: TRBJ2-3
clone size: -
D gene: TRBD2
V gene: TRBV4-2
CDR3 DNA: TGTGCCAGCAGCCTTCTAGCGGGTCGCACCTTCAATACAGATACGCAGTATTTT
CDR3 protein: CASSLLAGRTFNTDTQYF

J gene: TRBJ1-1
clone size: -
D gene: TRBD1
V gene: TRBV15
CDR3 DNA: TGTGCCACCAGCAGACCACAGGGGTTGAACACTGAAGCTTTCTTT
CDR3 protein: CATSRPQGLNTEAFF

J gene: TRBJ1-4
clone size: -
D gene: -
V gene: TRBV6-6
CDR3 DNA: TGTGCCAGCAGGAATGGACCGGGAAAAAATGAAAAACTGTTTTTT
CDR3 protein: CASRNGPGKNEKLFF

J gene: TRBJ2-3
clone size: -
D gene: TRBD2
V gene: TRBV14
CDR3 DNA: TGTGCCAGCAGCCAAAGGAGGGCCCAGGACTCTAAACCCCCACCGCGGGAGGCGCAGTATTTT
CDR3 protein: CASSQRRAQDSKPPPREAQYF

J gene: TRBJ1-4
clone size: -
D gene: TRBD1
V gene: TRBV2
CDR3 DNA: TGTGCCAGCACCCAGACAGGGGGTGCAACTAATGAAAAACTGTTTTTT
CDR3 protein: CASTQTGGATNEKLFF

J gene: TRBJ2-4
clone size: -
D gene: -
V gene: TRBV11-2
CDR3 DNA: TGTGCCAGCAGCTTAGTGTCCAGGGTTGACATTCAGTACTTC
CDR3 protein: CASSLVSRVDIQYF

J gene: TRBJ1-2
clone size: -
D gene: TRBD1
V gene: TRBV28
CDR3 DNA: TGTGCCAGCAGTCCCAGACAGGGTTATGGCTACACCTTC
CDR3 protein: CASSPRQGYGYTF

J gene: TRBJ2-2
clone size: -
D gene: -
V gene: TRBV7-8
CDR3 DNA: TGTGCCAGCAGCTTATCCCTGGGGGAGCTGTTTTTT
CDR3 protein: CASSLSLGELFF

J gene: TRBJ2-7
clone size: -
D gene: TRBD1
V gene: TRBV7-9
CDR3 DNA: TGTGCCAGCAGCCATGACAGGGGGCGCGCCTACGAGCAGTACTTC
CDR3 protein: CASSHDRGRAYEQYF

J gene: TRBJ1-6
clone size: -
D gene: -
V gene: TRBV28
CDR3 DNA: TGTGCCAGCAGTTCCGATACTCTACCTCGAGCGAATTCACCCCTCCACTTT
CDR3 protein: CASSSDTLPRANSPLHF

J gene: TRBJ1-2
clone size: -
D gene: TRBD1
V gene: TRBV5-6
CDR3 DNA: TGTGCCAGCAGTTTTGGGACAGACTATGGCTACACCTTC
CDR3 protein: CASSFGTDYGYTF

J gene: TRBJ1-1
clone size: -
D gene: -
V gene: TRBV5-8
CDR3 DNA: TGTGCCAGCAGCATCCCCCATACCCCACCGGAGACAGCCGCGAACACTGAAGCTTTCTTT
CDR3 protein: CASSIPHTPPETAANTEAFF

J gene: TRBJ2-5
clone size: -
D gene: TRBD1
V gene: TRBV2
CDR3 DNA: TGTGCCAGCAGGGGAACCGGACAGGGGGAAGAAGAGACCCAGTACTTC
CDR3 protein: CASRGTGQGEEETQYF

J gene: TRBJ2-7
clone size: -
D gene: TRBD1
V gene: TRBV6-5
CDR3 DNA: TGTGCCAGCAGTAATCGACAGGGCGCCTACGAGCAGTACTTC
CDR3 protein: CASSNRQGAYEQYF

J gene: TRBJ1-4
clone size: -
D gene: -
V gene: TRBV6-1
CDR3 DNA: TGTGCCAGCACCACAGACCTTCGGGGTAATGAAAAACTGTTTTTT
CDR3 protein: CASTTDLRGNEKLFF

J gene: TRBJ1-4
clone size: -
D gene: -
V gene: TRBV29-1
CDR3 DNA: TGCAGCGTGGGGACAAGGGGTAATGAAAAACTGTTTTTT
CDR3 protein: CSVGTRGNEKLFF